These T cell receptor beta chains were read from a single sample in a study of early T cells in non-severe SARS-CoV-2 infection. TCRdb re-called the 5' RACE reads with MiXCR, one entry per CDR3 protein. The table shows approximately 42,000 distinct CDR3 sequences, with less than 8.5% occurring only once. Sequences were obtained from whole blood. The receptors originated from an adult who was a healthcare worker with PCR-confirmed SARS-CoV-2 infection or an uninfected control (not recorded which). Both conserved end residues are part of each CDR3. The order of the fields is CDR3 protein, CDR3 DNA, clone size, J gene, V gene, D gene. A D gene is named only where the DNA matches it firmly. Where a row states a size, it is once, few, many or the class of an expanded clone; other rows omit it.

CDR3: CASSLMGQGADTQYF
DNA: TGTGCCAGCAGCTTGATGGGACAGGGGGCAGATACGCAGTATTTT
size: many
J: TRBJ2-3
V: TRBV7-9
D: TRBD1

CDR3: CASSEVLGGSYNEQFF
DNA: TGTGCCAGCAGTGAGGTACTAGGGGGCTCCTACAATGAGCAGTTCTTC
size: medium-sized
J: TRBJ2-1
V: TRBV2
D: .

CDR3: CASSSTTEYPNGGYTF
DNA: TGTGCCAGCAGCAGTACGACAGAATACCCGAATGGGGGCTACACCTTC
size: .
J: TRBJ1-2
V: TRBV5-4
D: .

CDR3: CASMPNANTGELFF
DNA: TGCGCCAGCATGCCTAACGCGAACACCGGGGAGCTGTTTTTT
size: .
J: TRBJ2-2
V: TRBV5-1
D: .

CDR3: CASSPGLAPSTDTQYF
DNA: TGTGCCAGCAGCCCGGGACTAGCGCCCAGCACAGATACGCAGTATTTT
size: .
J: TRBJ2-3
V: TRBV7-2
D: TRBD2

CDR3: CASSRAAGAETQYF
DNA: TGCGCCAGCAGCCGGGCAGCGGGGGCCGAGACCCAGTACTTC
size: .
J: TRBJ2-5
V: TRBV5-1
D: TRBD2

CDR3: CASSEFGRQKRDTQYF
DNA: TGTGCCAGCAGTGAATTCGGACGTCAAAAGAGGGATACGCAGTATTTT
size: many
J: TRBJ2-3
V: TRBV25-1
D: .

CDR3: CATGQVKLDTQYF
DNA: TGTGCCACCGGACAGGTCAAGCTCGATACGCAGTATTTT
size: .
J: TRBJ2-3
V: TRBV10-3
D: TRBD1

CDR3: CASSVGSLGELFF
DNA: TGTGCCAGCAGCGTTGGCTCGCTCGGGGAGCTGTTTTTT
size: few
J: TRBJ2-2
V: TRBV5-6
D: .

CDR3: CASSLRPRGPGDTQYF
DNA: TGTGCCAGCAGCCTTCGTCCGAGGGGGCCCGGAGATACGCAGTATTTT
size: .
J: TRBJ2-3
V: TRBV7-2
D: TRBD1

CDR3: CASIRQGAANEKLFF
DNA: TGTGCCAGCATCAGGCAGGGGGCCGCTAATGAAAAACTGTTTTTT
size: .
J: TRBJ1-4
V: TRBV5-6
D: TRBD1

CDR3: CASRPAGLYEQYF
DNA: TGTGCCAGCAGACCCGCGGGCCTTTACGAGCAGTACTTC
size: few
J: TRBJ2-7
V: TRBV14
D: .

CDR3: CASSHSGGASGELFF
DNA: TGTGCCAGCAGCCATAGCGGGGGGGCTTCCGGGGAGCTGTTTTTT
size: many
J: TRBJ2-2
V: TRBV3-1
D: TRBD2

CDR3: CASSLDSGGVEQYF
DNA: TGCGCCAGCAGCTTGGACAGCGGCGGAGTCGAGCAGTACTTC
size: .
J: TRBJ2-7
V: TRBV5-1
D: .

CDR3: CASSPDRVGEQFF
DNA: TGTGCCAGCAGCCCGGACAGGGTTGGTGAGCAGTTCTTC
size: .
J: TRBJ2-1
V: TRBV12-3/TRBV12-4
D: TRBD1

CDR3: CASSPRQGMEFF
DNA: TGTGCCAGCAGTCCTAGACAGGGTATGGAGTTCTTC
size: few
J: TRBJ2-1
V: TRBV6-5
D: TRBD1

CDR3: CASRQAKGPLHF
DNA: TGTGCCAGCAGACAAGCAAAGGGTCCCCTCCACTTT
size: .
J: TRBJ1-6
V: TRBV3-1
D: .

CDR3: CASSYLDRPVDEQYF
DNA: TGTGCCAGCAGTTACTTGGACAGGCCTGTGGACGAGCAGTACTTC
size: .
J: TRBJ2-7
V: TRBV6-6
D: TRBD1

CDR3: CASSTGQGPSQPQHF
DNA: TGTGCCAGTAGTACGGGACAGGGTCCTTCTCAGCCCCAGCATTTT
size: .
J: TRBJ1-5
V: TRBV19
D: TRBD1

CDR3: CASSRNQGNEQYF
DNA: TGTGCCAGCAGCCGGAACCAGGGGAACGAGCAGTACTTC
size: .
J: TRBJ2-7
V: TRBV11-2
D: .